This entry is about one T cell receptor beta chain. In germline, CDR1 is GTSNPN, CDR2 SVGIG (reference sequence). V was shortened by 1 base and J by 5 bases, with 11 bases between the two germline ends. The CDR3 sequence is 13 residues long. The data were taken from a study of response to subunit inactivated influenza vaccine. TCRdb used MiXCR to reprocess the RT-PCR reads, holding one entry per CDR3 protein. The data hold hundreds of thousands of distinct CDR3 sequences, with over 10% observed a single time. The chain links TRBV30 to TRBJ1-1; D call uncertain. This receptor was obtained from a man aged 45-60 years who received an inactivated influenza vaccine. The sequencing here drew on PBMCs from blood, taken 40 to 50 days after vaccination. The DNA for the CDR3 is TGTGCCTGGAGTGAACGGAGCGGGACTGAAGCTTTCTTT. Translating it yields CAWSERSGTEAFF.